This T cell receptor beta chain was identified in a study of blood T cells in healthy people across ages. Study findings and constraints: It was not possible, with unsorted PBMCs, to conclusively compare naive and antigen-experienced cells. Estimated diversity that came from one million T cells was considered an underestimate.

The CDR3 loop spans 18 amino acids. Germline lookup yields CDR1 LGHNA and CDR2 YNFKEQ. With 5 bases removed from V and 0 bases from J, the gap between germline ends came to 17 bases. Through a sample-barcoded 5' primer and a J-beta primer mix, a second PCR was run for 7 to 11 cycles. Each single sample gave us at least 2.5 million CDR3-containing paired-end reads. TCRdb used MiXCR to reprocess the 5' RACE reads, holding one entry per CDR3 protein. The sample shows about 1,400,000 distinct CDR3 sequences, around 42% of them seen only once. In the case of this clonotype: Its antigen is unknown.

Sequenced: blood. J is TRBJ2-6 and V is TRBV4-2; tentatively, D is TRBD2 (5 bases). The source of this sequence is a woman between 18 and 29 years old in good health. This CDR3 is CASSFRPGVSSGANVLTF. CDR3 coding DNA: TGTGCCAGCAGCTTTCGCCCCGGGGTAAGCTCTGGGGCCAACGTCCTGACTTTC.